A single sample is the source of the 21 T cell receptor beta chains below, sequenced in a study of blood T cell repertoires in COVID-19. TCRdb's table, derived via immunoSEQ multiplex PCR, lists solely in-frame clones and lacks some. The sample comprises more than 150,000 clones, approximately 80% of which are singletons, and 5.5% to 7.5% rests with the top ten. The sample was peripheral blood. These receptors came from a human donor in a cohort sampled during active COVID-19.

This sequence joins TRBV9 and TRBJ2-1, with 9 bases aligning to TRBD2. The V segment lost 3 bases and the J segment 9 bases; nucleotides outside the gene matches: 4. Germline CDR1 is SGDLS and CDR2 is YYNGEE. The CDR3 is made up of 13 amino acids. This chain's CDR3 is CASSGTSAGEQFF. CDR3 DNA: TGTGCCAGCAGCGGGACTAGCGCCGGTGAGCAGTTCTTC.

This chain links TRBV3-1 (or the pseudogene TRBV3-2) with TRBJ2-7; possibly TRBD1 for D (6 bases). This CDR3 comprises 14 residues. V was shortened by 4 bases and J by 3 bases, with 13 bases between the two germline ends. The germline V gene encodes CDR1 LGHDT and CDR2 YNNKEL (reference sequence). Here the CDR3 DNA reads TGTGCCAGCAGCCCCGGGACAACTTTCTACGAGCAGTACTTC. Encoded protein: CASSPGTTFYEQYF.

The chain uses TRBV5-1 and TRBJ1-1, with D tentatively TRBD1 (6 bases). The germline gives CDR1 SGHRS, CDR2 YFSETQ. The CDR3 loop spans 15 amino acids. Trimming shortened V by 0 bases and J by 1 base, and 10 bases separated the two germline ends. For the CDR3, the DNA is TGCGCCAGCAGCTTGGCTTCGACAGGGAACACTGAAGCTTTCTTT. This sequence encodes CASSLASTGNTEAFF.

The chain couples TRBV5-8 to TRBJ2-3; TRBD1 matches at 8 bases. The germline V gene has CDR1 SGHTS and CDR2 YDEGEE. This CDR3 is built from 13 residues. V was clipped by 7 bases and J by 4 bases; unmatched bases: 5. CDR3 protein: CASGLQGADTQYF. CDR3 DNA: TGTGCCAGCGGATTACAGGGGGCAGATACGCAGTATTTT.

The chain couples TRBV5-5 to TRBJ2-3, with D possibly being TRBD1 (5 bases). Per the germline V gene, CDR1 is SGHKS and CDR2 is YYEKEE (reference sequence). The CDR3 is 13 amino acids. Trimming pared 9 bases from V and 5 bases from J, leaving 16 bases between. Here the CDR3 reads CATKVPGKDTQYF. The CDR3 DNA reads as TGTGCCACCAAGGTCCCAGGGAAAGATACGCAGTATTTT. The whole variable domain, filled in from reference TRBV5-5 and TRBJ2-3, reads DAGVTQSPTHLIKTRGQQVTLRCSPISGHKSVSWYQQVLGQGPQFIFQYYEKEERGRGNFPDRFSARQFPNYSSELNVNALLLGDSALYLCATKVPGKDTQYFGPGTRLTVL.

The V call is TRBV7-2, the J call TRBJ2-6, with D perhaps matching TRBD2 (6 bases). Germline CDR1 reads SGHTA; CDR2 reads FQGNSA. The V and J ends lost 0 bases and 2 bases respectively, with 8 bases between them. The length of the CDR3 is 16 residues. CDR3 protein: CASSLASGAGANVLTF. CDR3 sequence (DNA): TGTGCCAGCAGCTTAGCGTCGGGGGCTGGGGCCAACGTCCTGACTTTC. The full variable domain, its missing parts supplied by reference TRBV7-2 and TRBJ2-6, is GAGVSQSPSNKVTEKGKDVELRCDPISGHTALYWYRQSLGQGLEFLIYFQGNSAPDKSGLPSDRFSAERTGGSVSTLTIQRTQQEDSAVYLCASSLASGAGANVLTFGAGSRLTVL.

V and J are TRBV5-4 and TRBJ1-2, with 7 nucleotides matching TRBD1. Germline V gives CDR1 SGHNT, CDR2 YYREEE (reference sequence). The CDR3 is made up of 15 amino acids. After removal of 4 bases from V and 1 base from J, the junction contained 7 bases not matched to a gene. In DNA form, the CDR3 reads TGTGCCAGCAGCGGCGACAGGGTCCTTAACTATGGCTACACCTTC. Amino acid sequence: CASSGDRVLNYGYTF. The whole variable domain, filled in from reference TRBV5-4 and TRBJ1-2, reads ETGVTQSPTHLIKTRGQQVTLRCSSQSGHNTVSWYQQALGQGPQFIFQYYREEENGRGNFPPRFSGLQFPNYSSELNVNALELDDSALYLCASSGDRVLNYGYTFGSGTRLTVV.

V is TRBV6-5 and J is TRBJ2-7; 8 nucleotides align to TRBD1. The CDR3 covers 14 residues. In germline, CDR1 is MNHEY, CDR2 SVGAGI. V trimming: 7 bases; J trimming: 0 bases; junction bases outside the gene matches: 5. CDR3 coding DNA: TGTGCCAGCACCCCGGGACAGGCCTCCTACGAGCAGTACTTC. It encodes CASTPGQASYEQYF.

The chain combines TRBV4-1 with TRBJ2-2, with TRBD1 identical over 7 bases. This CDR3 is built from 16 residues. V dropped 4 bases and J dropped 5; count of bases not matched to a gene: 10. The germline CDR1 and CDR2 sequences are MGHRA and YSYEKL. The chain's CDR3 is CASSPRPRGRTGELFF. The CDR3 nucleotides read TGCGCCAGCAGCCCTCGACCGAGGGGGCGGACCGGGGAGCTGTTTTTT.

This clone was observed once. The gene calls are TRBV10-3 and TRBJ2-1; D is undetermined. The CDR3 covers 15 residues. V lost 0 bases and J 0 bases, leaving 6 bases between the germline ends. CDR1 is ENHRY and CDR2 is SYGVKD in the germline V gene. The CDR3: CAISESVSSYNEQFF. Here the CDR3 DNA reads TGTGCCATCAGTGAGTCGGTGAGCTCCTACAATGAGCAGTTCTTC.

This chain joins TRBV4-1 and TRBJ1-6; 9 bases fit TRBD1. Germline V gene data show CDR1 as MGHRA and CDR2 as YSYEKL. This CDR3 is 17 amino acids long. The V gene end was trimmed by 1 base and the J gene end by 7 bases; junction bases not matched to a gene: 8. The CDR3 coding sequence is TGCGCCAGCAGCCAAGGGGGGACAGGGAAAAGGAATTCACCCCTCCACTTT. Protein: CASSQGGTGKRNSPLHF.

The V gene is TRBV3-1 (or the pseudogene TRBV3-2), the J gene TRBJ2-2; tentatively, D is TRBD1 (6 bases). Trimming removed 5 bases at V and 1 base at J, with 8 bases between. The CDR3 runs to 14 residues. Per germline, CDR1 LGHDT and CDR2 YNNKEL (reference sequence). CDR3 residues: CASSWGQNTGELFF. In DNA form, the CDR3 reads TGTGCCAGCAGCTGGGGACAGAACACCGGGGAGCTGTTTTTT.

The chain is built from TRBV6-1 and TRBJ1-5, with D unclear. Trimming took 1 base from V and 4 from J, leaving 11 bases between them. Germline assignment: CDR1 MNHNS and CDR2 SASEGT. This CDR3 spans 15 amino acids. This CDR3 is CASSEDPGWNQPQHF. CDR3 bases: TGTGCCAGCAGTGAAGATCCGGGGTGGAATCAGCCCCAGCATTTT.

V gene TRBV5-1 combines with J gene TRBJ2-7, with D possibly being TRBD1 (6 bases). The germline V and J ends were trimmed by 5 bases and 4 bases, with 13 bases remaining between them. The CDR3 length is 13 residues. Germline V CDR1 and CDR2: SGHRS, YFSETQ. CDR3 in DNA: TGCGCCAGCAGTTTCGGACAGAAGTACGAGCAGTACTTC. Translation: CASSFGQKYEQYF.

This chain connects TRBV19 to TRBJ1-1; D gene unclear. CDR1 LNHDA and CDR2 SQIVND come from the germline V gene (reference sequence). V lost 3 bases and J lost 1, with 6 bases in between. CDR3 length: 13 residues. This CDR3 reads CASSIGPNTEAFF. The CDR3 DNA reads TGTGCCAGTAGTATTGGGCCGAACACTGAAGCTTTCTTT.

This clone was seen once. Here the CDR3 reads CASDWGTGNYGYTF. As DNA, the CDR3 is TGCGCCAGCGACTGGGGGACAGGAAACTATGGCTACACCTTC. V and J are TRBV5-1 and TRBJ1-2, with 8 nucleotides matching TRBD1. The CDR3 contains 14 residues. Trimming at V came to 7 bases and at J to 2 bases, leaving 7 bases not matched to a gene. Germline V lookup: CDR1 SGHRS, CDR2 YFSETQ.

The chain is built from TRBV29-1 and TRBJ2-1; D perhaps matches TRBD2 (6 bases). The CDR3 sequence is 14 residues long. With 3 bases removed from V and 8 bases from J, the gap between germline ends came to 17 bases. Germline values: CDR1 SQVTM, CDR2 ANQGSEA. This CDR3 reads CSVEVTSSRDEQFF. The CDR3 DNA reads as TGCAGCGTTGAGGTGACTAGTAGCAGGGATGAGCAGTTCTTC.

The V gene is TRBV11-3, the J gene TRBJ2-3; 9 bases are a match to TRBD1. The CDR3 has 16 amino acids. The germline CDR1 and CDR2 sequences are SGHNT and YENEEA. Trimming took 5 bases from V and 6 from J; bases not matched to a gene: 12. CDR3 in DNA: TGTGCCAGCAGCCATGGACAGGGGATAGCGCCGGATACGCAGTATTTT. It codes for CASSHGQGIAPDTQYF.

This sequence joins TRBV9 and TRBJ2-1, with 10 bases matching TRBD1. V shed 2 bases, J shed 0 bases, and the junction held 5 bases outside the gene matches. CDR3 length: 17 residues. From germline, CDR1 is SGDLS and CDR2 YYNGEE. As DNA, the CDR3 is TGTGCCAGCAGCGTTTATCGGGACAGGGGCTCCTACAATGAGCAGTTCTTC. This codes for CASSVYRDRGSYNEQFF. The full variable domain, completed using reference TRBV9 and TRBJ2-1, is DSGVTQTPKHLITATGQRVTLRCSPRSGDLSVYWYQQSLDQGLQFLIQYYNGEERAKGNILERFSAQQFPDLHSELNLSSLELGDSALYFCASSVYRDRGSYNEQFFGPGTRLTVL.

The chain has TRBV5-1 and TRBJ1-1; the match to TRBD1 covers 8 bases. Germline CDR1 is SGHRS and CDR2 is YFSETQ. With 0 bases clipped from V and 7 bases from J, the junction kept 8 bases outside the gene matches. The CDR3 runs to 15 residues. The CDR3 DNA reads TGCGCCAGCAGCTTGGGGTCAGGGGGCCGGGATGAAGCTTTCTTT. Translation: CASSLGSGGRDEAFF.

The chain links TRBV7-2 to TRBJ2-3, with TRBD2 matching 11 bases. The V and J ends lost 5 bases and 4 bases, in that order; junction bases with no gene match: 5. CDR3 length: 15 amino acids. Per germline, CDR1 SGHTA and CDR2 FQGNSA. DNA for the CDR3: TGTGCCAGCAGCCAGACTAGCGGGGTGGCAGATACGCAGTATTTT. Protein: CASSQTSGVADTQYF.